This is a list of T cell receptor beta chains from one sample in a study of cytomegalovirus exposure and HLA in healthy donors. The data were produced by immunoSEQ multiplex PCR, yet TCRdb's version contains in-frame clones alone and is incomplete. The table shows around 190,000 clones, with approximately 81% occurring only once. Sequencing used PBMCs. All receptors come from a man between 18 and 29 years old in good health and CMV-seropositive. The CDR3 runs from the conserved cysteine through the conserved F or W. D genes are given only for firm matches. The listing skips clone size in some rows; elsewhere it reads once, few, many or a size class.

V gene: TRBV29-1; clone size: .; D gene: .; J gene: TRBJ2-3; CDR3 protein: CSGLVTDTQYF; CDR3 DNA: TGCAGCGGTCTAGTGACAGATACGCAGTATTTT
V gene: TRBV6-1; clone size: .; D gene: .; J gene: TRBJ2-1; CDR3 protein: CASSGSARLAVNEQFF; CDR3 DNA: TGTGCCAGCAGTGGAAGCGCCCGGCTAGCAGTCAATGAGCAGTTCTTC
V gene: TRBV5-6; clone size: .; D gene: TRBD1; J gene: TRBJ1-2; CDR3 protein: CASSRPGQGRTYGYTF; CDR3 DNA: TGTGCCAGCAGTCGACCGGGACAGGGGAGGACCTATGGCTACACCTTC
V gene: TRBV7-8; clone size: .; D gene: .; J gene: TRBJ2-1; CDR3 protein: CASSSSSYNEQFF; CDR3 DNA: TGTGCCAGCAGCTCCTCCTCCTACAATGAGCAGTTCTTC
V gene: TRBV7-8; clone size: .; D gene: .; J gene: TRBJ2-7; CDR3 protein: CASSFEPGHYEQYF; CDR3 DNA: TGTGCCAGCAGCTTTGAACCGGGACACTACGAGCAGTACTTC
V gene: TRBV7-9; clone size: .; D gene: TRBD1; J gene: TRBJ2-5; CDR3 protein: CASSLAGTGMGDQYF; CDR3 DNA: TGTGCCAGCAGCTTAGCAGGGACAGGCATGGGTGACCAGTACTTC
V gene: TRBV4-2; clone size: .; D gene: TRBD1; J gene: TRBJ1-1; CDR3 protein: CASSQEEGGQGYTEAFF; CDR3 DNA: TGTGCCAGCAGCCAAGAAGAGGGAGGACAGGGCTACACTGAAGCTTTCTTT
V gene: TRBV6-5; clone size: .; D gene: TRBD1; J gene: TRBJ2-7; CDR3 protein: CASAEQGPSPYEQYF; CDR3 DNA: TGTGCCAGCGCCGAACAGGGGCCGTCACCCTACGAGCAGTACTTC
V gene: TRBV5-1; clone size: .; D gene: TRBD2; J gene: TRBJ2-1; CDR3 protein: CASSLMGLADNEQFF; CDR3 DNA: TGCGCCAGCAGCTTGATGGGACTAGCGGACAATGAGCAGTTCTTC
V gene: TRBV6-5; clone size: .; D gene: TRBD1; J gene: TRBJ1-2; CDR3 protein: CASRPGQGRIYGYTF; CDR3 DNA: TGTGCCAGCAGGCCAGGACAGGGGAGAATCTATGGCTACACCTTC
V gene: TRBV18; clone size: .; D gene: TRBD2; J gene: TRBJ2-2; CDR3 protein: CASSPGRGVNTGELFF; CDR3 DNA: TGTGCCAGCTCACCGGGGAGGGGAGTGAACACCGGGGAGCTGTTTTTT
V gene: TRBV30; clone size: .; D gene: TRBD2; J gene: TRBJ2-1; CDR3 protein: CAWSALTSGVYNEQFF; CDR3 DNA: TGTGCCTGGAGTGCCCTAACTAGCGGGGTCTACAATGAGCAGTTCTTC
V gene: TRBV5-1; clone size: .; D gene: .; J gene: TRBJ2-5; CDR3 protein: CASSLEASEQETQYF; CDR3 DNA: TGCGCCAGCAGCTTGGAGGCTAGCGAACAAGAGACCCAGTACTTC
V gene: TRBV6-1; clone size: few; D gene: .; J gene: TRBJ1-5; CDR3 protein: CASSEVSNQPQHF; CDR3 DNA: TGTGCCAGCAGTGAAGTAAGCAATCAGCCCCAGCATTTT
V gene: TRBV5-1; clone size: .; D gene: .; J gene: TRBJ1-2; CDR3 protein: CASSREDYGYTF; CDR3 DNA: TGCGCCAGCAGCCGTGAGGACTATGGCTACACCTTC
V gene: TRBV11-1; clone size: .; D gene: TRBD2; J gene: TRBJ2-7; CDR3 protein: CASSLGAGAISLYEQYF; CDR3 DNA: TGTGCCAGCAGCTTAGGGGCGGGAGCAATCTCCCTCTACGAGCAGTACTTC
V gene: TRBV11-2; clone size: .; D gene: .; J gene: TRBJ1-5; CDR3 protein: CASSEAGLNQPQHF; CDR3 DNA: TGTGCCAGCAGCGAGGCGGGGCTCAATCAGCCCCAGCATTTT
V gene: TRBV29-1; clone size: .; D gene: .; J gene: TRBJ2-7; CDR3 protein: CSVGGPSAGQYF; CDR3 DNA: TGCAGCGTTGGGGGCCCCTCCGCCGGGCAGTACTTC
V gene: TRBV9; clone size: .; D gene: TRBD2; J gene: TRBJ2-3; CDR3 protein: CASSASRTSGSTDTQYF; CDR3 DNA: TGTGCCAGCAGCGCGAGCCGGACTAGCGGAAGCACAGATACGCAGTATTTT
V gene: TRBV2; clone size: few; D gene: TRBD2; J gene: TRBJ2-1; CDR3 protein: CASCTSGRYNEQFF; CDR3 DNA: TGTGCCAGCTGCACTAGCGGTCGATACAATGAGCAGTTCTTC
V gene: TRBV7-3; clone size: .; D gene: TRBD2; J gene: TRBJ2-1; CDR3 protein: CASSLRLAGGRNEQFF; CDR3 DNA: TGTGCCAGCAGCCTTCGGCTAGCGGGGGGGCGCAATGAGCAGTTCTTC
V gene: TRBV2; clone size: few; D gene: .; J gene: TRBJ1-5; CDR3 protein: CASEKEGSNQPQHF; CDR3 DNA: TGTGCCAGCGAGAAGGAGGGTAGCAATCAGCCCCAGCATTTT
V gene: TRBV19; clone size: .; D gene: .; J gene: TRBJ1-1; CDR3 protein: CASSSSVNTEAFF; CDR3 DNA: TGTGCCAGTAGTTCGTCGGTGAACACTGAAGCTTTCTTT
V gene: TRBV6-5; clone size: .; D gene: TRBD1; J gene: TRBJ2-7; CDR3 protein: CASSYSGTGLGEQYF; CDR3 DNA: TGTGCCAGCAGTTACTCCGGGACAGGGTTAGGCGAGCAGTACTTC
V gene: TRBV28; clone size: .; D gene: TRBD1; J gene: TRBJ2-7; CDR3 protein: CASSFSGTGDEQYF; CDR3 DNA: TGTGCCAGCAGTTTTTCCGGGACAGGAGACGAGCAGTACTTC
V gene: TRBV2; clone size: .; D gene: TRBD1; J gene: TRBJ1-3; CDR3 protein: CASSAFTGVGNTIYF; CDR3 DNA: TGTGCCAGCAGTGCGTTTACAGGGGTAGGAAACACCATATATTTT
V gene: TRBV6-5; clone size: .; D gene: TRBD1; J gene: TRBJ1-2; CDR3 protein: CASSGRLGGNYGYTF; CDR3 DNA: TGTGCCAGCAGTGGTAGATTAGGGGGCAACTATGGCTACACCTTC
V gene: TRBV6-5; clone size: few; D gene: TRBD1; J gene: TRBJ1-5; CDR3 protein: CASSYRGRGQPQHF; CDR3 DNA: TGTGCCAGCAGCTACAGGGGGCGGGGTCAGCCCCAGCATTTT
V gene: TRBV6-1; clone size: .; D gene: TRBD1; J gene: TRBJ1-2; CDR3 protein: CASSPGQGAWGYTF; CDR3 DNA: TGTGCCAGCAGTCCGGGACAGGGGGCGTGGGGCTACACCTTC
V gene: TRBV7-9; clone size: .; D gene: TRBD2; J gene: TRBJ2-1; CDR3 protein: CASSLGSGGGDEQFF; CDR3 DNA: TGTGCCAGCAGCTTAGGAAGCGGGGGGGGCGATGAGCAGTTCTTC
V gene: TRBV27; clone size: .; D gene: TRBD1; J gene: TRBJ1-2; CDR3 protein: CASSPQPIGTVNYGYTF; CDR3 DNA: TGTGCCAGCAGTCCCCAGCCGATTGGGACAGTTAACTATGGCTACACCTTC
V gene: TRBV2; clone size: .; D gene: TRBD2; J gene: TRBJ2-5; CDR3 protein: CASRPTSGNQETQYF; CDR3 DNA: TGTGCCAGCAGGCCGACTAGCGGTAACCAAGAGACCCAGTACTTC
V gene: TRBV7-6; clone size: few; D gene: .; J gene: TRBJ2-2; CDR3 protein: CASSRQRNTGELFF; CDR3 DNA: TGTGCCAGCAGCCGACAGAGGAACACCGGGGAGCTGTTTTTT
V gene: TRBV6-5; clone size: .; D gene: TRBD1; J gene: TRBJ1-2; CDR3 protein: CASSYSETGLEGYTF; CDR3 DNA: TGTGCCAGCAGTTACTCGGAGACAGGGTTAGAAGGCTACACCTTC
V gene: TRBV5-6; clone size: .; D gene: .; J gene: TRBJ2-7; CDR3 protein: CASSLVAGAHEQYF; CDR3 DNA: TGTGCCAGCAGCTTGGTTGCGGGGGCCCACGAGCAGTACTTC
V gene: TRBV7-3; clone size: few; D gene: .; J gene: TRBJ2-2; CDR3 protein: CASSLPLRKGSTGELFF; CDR3 DNA: TGTGCCAGCAGCTTACCCCTCAGGAAGGGGTCCACCGGGGAGCTGTTTTTT
V gene: TRBV6-4; clone size: .; D gene: TRBD1; J gene: TRBJ1-5; CDR3 protein: CASSSDRNYSNQPQHF; CDR3 DNA: TGTGCCAGCAGTTCGGACAGGAATTATAGCAATCAGCCCCAGCATTTT
V gene: TRBV4-2; clone size: .; D gene: .; J gene: TRBJ2-7; CDR3 protein: CASSQVRGATYEQYF; CDR3 DNA: TGTGCCAGCAGCCAAGTCCGCGGGGCCACCTACGAGCAGTACTTC
V gene: TRBV6-1; clone size: .; D gene: .; J gene: TRBJ1-5; CDR3 protein: CASSEWRGNQPQHF; CDR3 DNA: TGTGCCAGCAGTGAATGGAGAGGGAATCAGCCCCAGCATTTT
V gene: TRBV4-2; clone size: few; D gene: .; J gene: TRBJ1-5; CDR3 protein: CASSQDRQPQHF; CDR3 DNA: TGTGCCAGCAGCCAAGATCGTCAGCCCCAGCATTTT
V gene: TRBV2; clone size: few; D gene: .; J gene: TRBJ1-5; CDR3 protein: CASSVSPPQPQHF; CDR3 DNA: TGTGCCAGCAGTGTCAGTCCCCCTCAGCCCCAGCATTTT
V gene: TRBV7-9; clone size: .; D gene: .; J gene: TRBJ2-4; CDR3 protein: CASSLVGRDKNIQYF; CDR3 DNA: TGTGCCAGCAGCTTAGTCGGGAGAGACAAAAACATTCAGTACTTC
V gene: TRBV25-1; clone size: .; D gene: .; J gene: TRBJ1-2; CDR3 protein: CASSEYWQEDGYTF; CDR3 DNA: TGTGCCAGCAGTGAATATTGGCAGGAGGATGGCTACACCTTC
V gene: TRBV7-9; clone size: once; D gene: .; J gene: TRBJ1-2; CDR3 protein: CASGGVGGYGYTF; CDR3 DNA: TGTGCCAGCGGGGGGGTAGGAGGCTATGGCTACACCTTC
V gene: TRBV6-5; clone size: .; D gene: TRBD1; J gene: TRBJ2-3; CDR3 protein: CASNDRDGTDTQYF; CDR3 DNA: TGTGCCAGCAACGACAGGGACGGCACAGATACGCAGTATTTT
V gene: TRBV28; clone size: .; D gene: .; J gene: TRBJ2-7; CDR3 protein: CASSSDTSPSSYEQYF; CDR3 DNA: TGTGCCAGCAGTTCCGACACGTCCCCCAGCTCCTACGAGCAGTACTTC
V gene: TRBV9; clone size: .; D gene: TRBD2; J gene: TRBJ2-1; CDR3 protein: CASSQIAGVGEQFF; CDR3 DNA: TGTGCCAGCAGCCAAATAGCGGGGGTCGGTGAGCAGTTCTTC